The present T cell receptor (beta chain) was sequenced within a study of cytomegalovirus exposure and HLA in healthy donors. Notes on the study in general: In the 130 or so validation repertoires, under 95% of cluster scores exceeded 0, per a later analysis. The classifier, whose performance was assessed in both the original and validation cohorts, reportedly diagnosed cytomegalovirus status with high specificity and sensitivity. CMV antigen specificity was confirmed in vitro for a few CMV-associated chains.

A few counts support this clone. Its antigen is not known. Clones were sequenced by immunoSEQ multiplex PCR, and TCRdb holds only the in-frame ones, with some missing. Of some 130,000 clones in the sample, just under 85% were seen once. V shed 4 bases and J 5 bases; nucleotides not matched to a gene: 7. CDR3 length: 14 residues. Germline assignment: CDR1 ENHRY and CDR2 SYGVKD. V is TRBV10-3 and J is TRBJ1-1; the match to TRBD1 covers 7 bases. The receptor comes from a young man in good health and CMV-seropositive. Sequenced material: PBMCs. The chain's CDR3 is CAISVTGENTEAFF. The CDR3 region has the DNA TGTGCCATCAGTGTTACAGGGGAAAATACTGAAGCTTTCTTT.